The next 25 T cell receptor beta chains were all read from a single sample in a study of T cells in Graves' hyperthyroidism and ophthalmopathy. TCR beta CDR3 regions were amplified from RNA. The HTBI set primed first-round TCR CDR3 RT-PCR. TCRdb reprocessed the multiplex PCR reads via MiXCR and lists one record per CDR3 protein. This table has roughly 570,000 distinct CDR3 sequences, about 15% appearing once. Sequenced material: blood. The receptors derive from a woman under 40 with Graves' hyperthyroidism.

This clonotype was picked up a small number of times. In DNA form, the CDR3 reads TGTGCCAGTAGTCCACAGGGGGCAGGGGGGGCCAACGTCCTGACTTTC. As protein: CASSPQGAGGANVLTF. The V gene is TRBV19, the J gene TRBJ2-6, with 9 bases that match TRBD1. The CDR3 has 16 residues. Germline V lookup: CDR1 LNHDA, CDR2 SQIVND (reference sequence). The V gene end was trimmed by 5 bases and the J gene end by 4 bases; junction bases not matched to a gene: 6.

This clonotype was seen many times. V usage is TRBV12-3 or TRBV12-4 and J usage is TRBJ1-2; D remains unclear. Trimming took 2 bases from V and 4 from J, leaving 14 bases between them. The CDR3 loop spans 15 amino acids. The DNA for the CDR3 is TGTGCCAGCAGTTTACGGCGCGTCAGTACCTATGGCTACACCTTC. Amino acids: CASSLRRVSTYGYTF.

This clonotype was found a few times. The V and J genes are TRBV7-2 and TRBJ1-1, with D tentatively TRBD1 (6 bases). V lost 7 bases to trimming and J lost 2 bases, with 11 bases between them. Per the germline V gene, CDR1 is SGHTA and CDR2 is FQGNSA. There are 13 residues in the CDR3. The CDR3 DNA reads TGTGCCAGCAAACAGGGACTCAACACTGAAGCTTTCTTT. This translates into CASKQGLNTEAFF.

CDR3 nucleotide sequence: TGTGCCACCAGCACCCCGGGACAGGGCTACACCGGGGAGCTGTTTTTT. Its protein is CATSTPGQGYTGELFF. The V gene is TRBV15, the J gene TRBJ2-2; 9 bases map to TRBD1. This CDR3 contains 16 residues. V lost 4 bases to trimming and J lost 3 bases; unmatched junction nucleotides: 6. Germline-derived CDR1 and CDR2 are LNHNV and YYDKDF (reference sequence).

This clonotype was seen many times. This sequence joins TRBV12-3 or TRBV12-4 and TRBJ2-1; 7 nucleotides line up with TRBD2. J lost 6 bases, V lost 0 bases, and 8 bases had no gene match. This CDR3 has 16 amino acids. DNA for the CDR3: TGTGCCAGCAGTTTAGCGCTAGCGGAGCGGGCCAATGAGCAGTTCTTC. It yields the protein CASSLALAERANEQFF.

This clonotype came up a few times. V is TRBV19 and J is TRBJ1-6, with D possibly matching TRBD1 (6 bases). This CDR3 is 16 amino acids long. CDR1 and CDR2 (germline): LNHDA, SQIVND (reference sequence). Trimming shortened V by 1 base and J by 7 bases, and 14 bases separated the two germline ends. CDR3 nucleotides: TGTGCCAGTAGTATAGTTTCGGACAGCTTAAATTCACCCCTCCACTTT. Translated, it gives CASSIVSDSLNSPLHF. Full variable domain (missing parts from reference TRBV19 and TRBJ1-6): DGGITQSPKYLFRKEGQNVTLSCEQNLNHDAMYWYRQDPGQGLRLIYYSQIVNDFQKGDIAEGYSVSREKKESFPLTVTSAQKNPTAFYLCASSIVSDSLNSPLHFGNGTRLTVT.

CDR3 in amino acids: CATSLRVAESYEQYF. CDR3 nucleotide sequence: TGTGCCACCTCACTCAGAGTAGCGGAGTCCTACGAGCAGTACTTC. The chain joins TRBV19 to TRBJ2-7; tentative D call: TRBD2 (6 bases). Germline CDR1 and CDR2: LNHDA and SQIVND (reference sequence). The CDR3 spans 15 residues. V dropped 10 bases and J dropped 1 base, with 20 bases sitting between them.

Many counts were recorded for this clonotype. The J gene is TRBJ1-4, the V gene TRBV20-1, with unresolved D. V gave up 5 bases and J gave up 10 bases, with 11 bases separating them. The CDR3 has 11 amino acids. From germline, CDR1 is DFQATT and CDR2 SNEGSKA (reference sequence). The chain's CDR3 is CSAPGVGKLFF. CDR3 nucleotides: TGCAGTGCTCCCGGGGTCGGAAAACTGTTTTTT.

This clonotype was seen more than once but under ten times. CDR3 residues: CASSQGAGQGVYEQYF. The CDR3 DNA reads TGTGCCAGCAGCCAAGGAGCGGGACAGGGTGTCTACGAGCAGTACTTC. This chain connects TRBV14 to TRBJ2-7; 9 bases map to TRBD1. This CDR3 has 16 amino acids. Germline lookup yields CDR1 SGHDN and CDR2 FVKESK. The J segment lost 3 bases and the V segment lost 1 base, leaving 7 bases of the junction unmatched.

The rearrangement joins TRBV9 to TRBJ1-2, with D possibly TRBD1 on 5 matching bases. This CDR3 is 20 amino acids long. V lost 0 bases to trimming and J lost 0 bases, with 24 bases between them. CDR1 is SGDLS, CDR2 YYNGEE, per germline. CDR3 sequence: CASSVADGGKGRKANYGYTF. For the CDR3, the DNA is TGTGCCAGCAGCGTAGCCGATGGGGGGAAGGGCCGTAAAGCTAACTATGGCTACACCTTC.

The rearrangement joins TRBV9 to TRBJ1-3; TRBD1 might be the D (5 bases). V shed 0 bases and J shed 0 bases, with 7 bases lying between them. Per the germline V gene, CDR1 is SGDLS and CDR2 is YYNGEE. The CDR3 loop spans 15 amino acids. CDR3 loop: CASSVDQGSGNTIYF. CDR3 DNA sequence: TGTGCCAGCAGCGTAGACCAGGGCTCTGGAAACACCATATATTTT.

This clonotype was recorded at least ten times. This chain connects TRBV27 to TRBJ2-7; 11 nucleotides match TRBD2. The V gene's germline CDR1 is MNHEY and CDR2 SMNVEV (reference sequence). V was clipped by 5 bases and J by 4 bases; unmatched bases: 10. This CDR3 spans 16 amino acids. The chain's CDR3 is CASSDRLAGKLYEQYF. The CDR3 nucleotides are TGTGCCAGCAGTGATAGACTAGCGGGAAAATTATACGAGCAGTACTTC.

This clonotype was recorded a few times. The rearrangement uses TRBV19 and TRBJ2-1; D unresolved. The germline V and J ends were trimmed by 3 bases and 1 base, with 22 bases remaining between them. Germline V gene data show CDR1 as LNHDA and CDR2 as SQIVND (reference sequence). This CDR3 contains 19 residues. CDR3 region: CASSMRFPPPGRSYNEQFF. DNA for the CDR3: TGTGCCAGTAGTATGAGGTTCCCCCCCCCCGGCAGGTCCTACAATGAGCAGTTCTTC.

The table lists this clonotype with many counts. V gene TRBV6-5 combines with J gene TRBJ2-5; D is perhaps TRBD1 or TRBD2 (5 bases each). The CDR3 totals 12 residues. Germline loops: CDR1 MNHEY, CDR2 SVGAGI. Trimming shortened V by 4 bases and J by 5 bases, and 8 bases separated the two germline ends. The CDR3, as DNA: TGTGCCAGCAGTTGGGGGTTGGAGACCCAGTACTTC. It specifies CASSWGLETQYF.

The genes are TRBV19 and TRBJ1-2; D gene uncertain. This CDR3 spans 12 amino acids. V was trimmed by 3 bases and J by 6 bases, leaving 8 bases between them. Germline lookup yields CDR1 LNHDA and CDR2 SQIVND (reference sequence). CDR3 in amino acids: CASSMSHDGYTF. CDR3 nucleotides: TGTGCCAGTAGTATGTCTCACGATGGCTACACCTTC.

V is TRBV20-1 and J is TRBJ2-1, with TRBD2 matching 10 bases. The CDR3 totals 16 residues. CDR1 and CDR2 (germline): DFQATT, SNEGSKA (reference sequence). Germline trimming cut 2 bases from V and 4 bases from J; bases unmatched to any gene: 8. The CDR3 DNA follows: TGCAGTGCTAGACCTAGCGGGAGTCCGATATACAATGAGCAGTTCTTC. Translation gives CSARPSGSPIYNEQFF.

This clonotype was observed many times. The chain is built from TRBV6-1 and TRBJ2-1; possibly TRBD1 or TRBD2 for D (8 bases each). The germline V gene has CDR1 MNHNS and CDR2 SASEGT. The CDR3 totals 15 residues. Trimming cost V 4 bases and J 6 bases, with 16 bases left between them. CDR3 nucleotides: TGTGCCAGCAGTGTAGCGGGGACAGGACCCAATGAGCAGTTCTTC. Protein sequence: CASSVAGTGPNEQFF.

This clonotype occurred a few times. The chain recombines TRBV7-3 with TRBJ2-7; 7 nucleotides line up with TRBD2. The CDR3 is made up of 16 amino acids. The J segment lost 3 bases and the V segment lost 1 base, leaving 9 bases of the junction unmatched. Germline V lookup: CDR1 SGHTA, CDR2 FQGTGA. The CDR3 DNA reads TGTGCCAGCAGCTTAAAATACTGGCTAGCGGTCTACGAGCAGTACTTC. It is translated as CASSLKYWLAVYEQYF.

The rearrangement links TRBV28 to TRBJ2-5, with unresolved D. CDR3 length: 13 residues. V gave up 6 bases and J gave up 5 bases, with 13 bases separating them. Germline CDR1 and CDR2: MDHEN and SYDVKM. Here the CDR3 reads CASRTSHLETQYF. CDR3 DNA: TGTGCCAGCAGAACCTCCCACCTTGAGACCCAGTACTTC.

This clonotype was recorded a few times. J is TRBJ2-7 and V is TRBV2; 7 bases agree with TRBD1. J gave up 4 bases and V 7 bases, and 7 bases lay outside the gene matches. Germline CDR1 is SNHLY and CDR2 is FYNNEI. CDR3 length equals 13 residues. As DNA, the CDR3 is TGTGCCAGCACCCGGGACAGACAATACGAGCAGTACTTC. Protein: CASTRDRQYEQYF.

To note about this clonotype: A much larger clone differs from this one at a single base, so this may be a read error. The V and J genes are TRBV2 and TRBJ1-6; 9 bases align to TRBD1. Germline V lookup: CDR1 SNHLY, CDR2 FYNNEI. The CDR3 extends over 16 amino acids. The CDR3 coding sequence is TGTGCCAGCAGTGCCGGGACAGGGATGAATAATCCACCCCTCCACTTT. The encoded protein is CASSAGTGMNNPPLHF.

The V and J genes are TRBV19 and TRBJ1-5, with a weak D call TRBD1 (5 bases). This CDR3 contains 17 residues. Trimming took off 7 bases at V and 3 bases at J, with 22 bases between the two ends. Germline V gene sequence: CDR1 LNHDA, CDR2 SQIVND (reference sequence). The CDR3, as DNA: TGTGCCAGTAAGGAGCGGCAGGGAGGTTTTGCCAATCAGCCCCAGCATTTT. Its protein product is CASKERQGGFANQPQHF.

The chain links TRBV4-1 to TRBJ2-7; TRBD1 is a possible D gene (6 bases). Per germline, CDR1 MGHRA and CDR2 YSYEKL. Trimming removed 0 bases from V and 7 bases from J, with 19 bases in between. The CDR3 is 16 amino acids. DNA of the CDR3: TGCGCCAGCAGCCAAGATCCCGGGACACAGGTGAAGGAGCAGTACTTC. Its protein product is CASSQDPGTQVKEQYF.

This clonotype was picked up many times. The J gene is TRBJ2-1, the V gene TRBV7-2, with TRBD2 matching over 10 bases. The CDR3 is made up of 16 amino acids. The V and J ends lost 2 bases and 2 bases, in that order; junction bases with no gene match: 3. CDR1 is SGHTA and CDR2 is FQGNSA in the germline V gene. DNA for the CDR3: TGTGCCAGCAGCTTAAGAGCGGGAGGGCCCTACAATGAGCAGTTCTTC. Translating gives CASSLRAGGPYNEQFF. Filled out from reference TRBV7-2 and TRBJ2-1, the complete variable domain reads GAGVSQSPSNKVTEKGKDVELRCDPISGHTALYWYRQSLGQGLEFLIYFQGNSAPDKSGLPSDRFSAERTGGSVSTLTIQRTQQEDSAVYLCASSLRAGGPYNEQFFGPGTRLTVL.

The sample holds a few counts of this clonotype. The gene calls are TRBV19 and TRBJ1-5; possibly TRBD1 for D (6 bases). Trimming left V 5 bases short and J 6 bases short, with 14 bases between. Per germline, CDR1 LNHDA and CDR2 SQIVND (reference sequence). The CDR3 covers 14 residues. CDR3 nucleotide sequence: TGTGCCAGTAGTGTCACCTCGGACAGTCAGCCCCAGCATTTT. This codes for CASSVTSDSQPQHF. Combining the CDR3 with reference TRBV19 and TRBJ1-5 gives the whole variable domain DGGITQSPKYLFRKEGQNVTLSCEQNLNHDAMYWYRQDPGQGLRLIYYSQIVNDFQKGDIAEGYSVSREKKESFPLTVTSAQKNPTAFYLCASSVTSDSQPQHFGDGTRLSIL.